The T cell receptor beta chain under discussion was sequenced for a study of T cell repertoires in cytomegalovirus infection. About the research overall: It can be stated that public TCR beta signatures indicated CMV infection as well as a matching HLA type. Study-level results: Individuals carrying CMV plus the relevant HLA were identified by cumulative frequency of public TCR beta families. The ex vivo response was dominated by HLA-C-restricted CMV-specific TCR beta clonotypes.

On this clonotype: Antigen specificity is unknown.

Germline assignment: CDR1 SGHTA and CDR2 FQGNSA. The CDR3 contains 16 residues. J was trimmed by 11 bases and V by 5 bases; bases with no gene match: 13. TCRdb called the reads again in MiXCR, with one record for every CDR3 protein. The table shows about 400,000 distinct CDR3 sequences, with about 32% occurring only once. The TCR was taken from a human donor in good health (CMV status not recorded). Some clones in this sample may be carry-over from other donors' samples. V and J are TRBV7-2 and TRBJ1-6; TRBD1 aligns across 9 bases. Here the sequenced sample was cultured PBMCs, taken from culture after CMV antigen stimulation. The CDR3 spells CASSPHGTGRFPPLHF. The CDR3 bases are TGTGCCAGCAGCCCCCATGGGACAGGGAGATTTCCACCCCTCCACTTT. Variable domain in full (rest from reference TRBV7-2 and TRBJ1-6): GAGVSQSPSNKVTEKGKDVELRCDPISGHTALYWYRQSLGQGLEFLIYFQGNSAPDKSGLPSDRFSAERTGGSVSTLTIQRTQQEDSAVYLCASSPHGTGRFPPLHFGNGTRLTVT.